This T cell receptor beta chain was sequenced in a study of T cells in Graves' hyperthyroidism and ophthalmopathy. What was amplified from RNA transcripts were TCR beta CDR3 regions. The TCR CDR3 first-round RT-PCR relied on the HTBI primer set. TCRdb re-analysed the multiplex PCR reads in MiXCR, keeping a single row per CDR3 protein. The sample lists a few hundred thousand distinct CDR3 sequences; 16% were seen once. Germline V gene sequence: CDR1 LGHNA, CDR2 YNFKEQ. The CDR3 has 16 amino acids. The V gene end was trimmed by 4 bases and the J gene end by 2 bases; junction bases not matched to a gene: 9. This clonotype has a handful of counts.

The V and J genes are TRBV4-2 and TRBJ2-5, with 8 positions matching TRBD1. The sample was blood. This clonotype was sampled from a woman in her thirties or forties with Graves' ophthalmopathy. CDR3: CASSLQRRQGQETQYF. DNA of the CDR3: TGTGCCAGCAGCCTCCAGCGAAGACAGGGGCAAGAGACCCAGTACTTC.